This TCR beta chain was documented in a study of blood T cell repertoires in COVID-19. Across the whole study: From the United States, Italy and Spain came samples of acute and convalescent COVID-19. PBMCs, B-cell-depleted T cells, or T cells provided the cDNA or gDNA that made up the material.

The CDR3 consists of 15 residues. Germline loops: CDR1 SNHLY, CDR2 FYNNEI. V dropped 4 bases and J dropped 4 bases, with 14 bases sitting between them. A single count supports this clone. Per the original methods: Reference gene primer amplification gave nucleated cell count estimates. TCRdb's copy holds only in-frame clones and misses some; the assay was immunoSEQ multiplex PCR. For V, J and clone size, that table is used; D and trimming come from the DNA. This table has 110,000 or so clones, 70% to 80% appearing once. The sequenced material came from peripheral blood. The rearrangement uses TRBV2 and TRBJ1-5, with unresolved D. The origin of this receptor is a man between 65 and 79 years old with acute or convalescent COVID-19. The CDR3 bases are TGTGCCAGCAGTGGATCGGGGATGCGGAATCAGCCCCAGCATTTT. It translates to CASSGSGMRNQPQHF.